This T cell receptor beta chain is from a study of human T cells and chemical hapten exposure. TCRdb re-called the RACE reads with MiXCR, one entry per CDR3 protein. The sample consists of tens of thousands of distinct CDR3 sequences, around 10% of them appearing once. The CDR3 is 13 residues long. Trimming pared 0 bases from V and 4 bases from J, leaving 7 bases between. Germline lookup yields CDR1 SGHTA and CDR2 FQGNSA. The time point: patch test 1, 2 weeks after DPC sensitization. Noted treatment: therapeutic diphenylcyclopropenone sensitization with weekly scalp DPC. The genes are TRBV7-2 and TRBJ2-7, with D unclear. Sequencing was performed on whole blood, taken in connection with sensitization to the hapten diphenylcyclopropenone (DPC). The clonotype was recovered from a woman aged 40 to 50 with alopecia areata. Some clones in this sample may be carry-over from other donors' samples. CDR3: CASSLARDYEQYF. CDR3 bases: TGTGCCAGCAGCTTAGCGCGAGATTACGAGCAGTACTTC.